What follows are 11 T cell receptor beta chains derived from one specimen sequenced in a study of blood T cell repertoires in COVID-19. Measured with immunoSEQ multiplex PCR; TCRdb has only the in-frame clones, and not every one. The sample yields about 160,000 clones, 60% to 85% seen once. Source material: peripheral blood. These receptors were taken from a woman in her sixties with COVID-19, enrolled during active disease.

This sequence joins TRBV28 and TRBJ2-1; 7 nucleotides match TRBD1. CDR1 MDHEN and CDR2 SYDVKM come from the germline V gene. The V segment lost 8 bases and the J segment 3 bases; nucleotides outside the gene matches: 4. CDR3 length: 13 residues. CDR3 nucleotide sequence: TGTGCCAGCGTCGCAGGGGGCTACAATGAGCAGTTCTTC. Amino acids: CASVAGGYNEQFF.

This clone came up a few times. The chain combines TRBV5-1 with TRBJ1-3; D gene ambiguous. The CDR3 spans 16 residues. The ends were cut back, 4 bases at V and 1 base at J, with 15 bases in the middle. CDR1 and CDR2 (germline): SGHRS, YFSETQ. CDR3 amino acids: CASSPVGWESGNTIYF. The CDR3 DNA is TGCGCCAGCAGCCCGGTGGGGTGGGAGTCTGGAAACACCATATATTTT. Full variable domain (rest looked up from reference TRBV5-1 and TRBJ1-3): KAGVTQTPRYLIKTRGQQVTLSCSPISGHRSVSWYQQTPGQGLQFLFEYFSETQRNKGNFPGRFSGRQFSNSRSEMNVSTLELGDSALYLCASSPVGWESGNTIYFGEGSWLTVV.

The chain recombines TRBV10-2 with TRBJ1-5; TRBD1 matches 7 bases. The CDR3 covers 13 residues. CDR1 is WSHSY and CDR2 is SAAADI in the germline V gene. V shed 8 bases and J 5 bases; nucleotides not matched to a gene: 6. The CDR3 reads CASSLGQYQPQHF. CDR3 coding DNA: TGCGCCAGCTCACTGGGACAGTATCAGCCCCAGCATTTT.

This clone was picked up one time. The same CDR3 is also encoded by other DNA sequences in this sample. This rearrangement joins TRBV7-2 to TRBJ2-5; possible D gene TRBD2, 6 bases. Trimming shortened V by 1 base and J by 5 bases, and 8 bases separated the two germline ends. This CDR3 contains 13 residues. The germline V gene encodes CDR1 SGHTA and CDR2 FQGNSA. Here the CDR3 DNA reads TGTGCCAGCAGCTTAGGGGGGAGGGAGACCCAGTACTTC. Its protein product is CASSLGGRETQYF. The full variable domain, in which reference TRBV7-2 and TRBJ2-5 provide the parts outside the CDR3, is GAGVSQSPSNKVTEKGKDVELRCDPISGHTALYWYRQSLGQGLEFLIYFQGNSAPDKSGLPSDRFSAERTGGSVSTLTIQRTQQEDSAVYLCASSLGGRETQYFGPGTRLLVL.

V and J are TRBV5-1 and TRBJ2-1; the match to TRBD1 covers 8 bases. Trimming at V came to 4 bases and at J to 9 bases, leaving 9 bases not matched to a gene. There are 14 residues in the CDR3. Per the germline V gene, CDR1 is SGHRS and CDR2 is YFSETQ. The CDR3 sequence is CASSARTGLGEQFF. CDR3 sequence (DNA): TGCGCCAGCAGCGCCCGGACAGGGTTGGGTGAGCAGTTCTTC.

The V and J genes are TRBV11-3 and TRBJ2-3; TRBD2 matches 8 bases. The length of the CDR3 is 20 residues. J was trimmed by 6 bases and V by 5 bases; bases with no gene match: 25. In germline, CDR1 is SGHNT, CDR2 YENEEA. The CDR3 protein is CASSAQNGAGPAGVVDTQYF. The DNA of the CDR3 is TGTGCCAGCAGCGCCCAAAATGGGGCGGGGCCAGCGGGGGTTGTGGATACGCAGTATTTT. Full variable domain (remainder filled in from reference TRBV11-3 and TRBJ2-3): EAGVVQSPRYKIIEKKQPVAFWCNPISGHNTLYWYLQNLGQGPELLIRYENEEAVDDSQLPKDRFSAERLKGVDSTLKIQPAELGDSAVYLCASSAQNGAGPAGVVDTQYFGPGTRLTVL.

The chain is built from TRBV7-3 and TRBJ2-3; 13 bases align to TRBD2. CDR3 length: 16 residues. The V segment lost 2 bases and the J segment 1 base; nucleotides outside the gene matches: 0. Germline V CDR1 and CDR2: SGHTA, FQGTGA. The CDR3 region has the DNA TGTGCCAGCAGCTTAGGACTAGCGGGGGGCACAGATACGCAGTATTTT. Protein product: CASSLGLAGGTDTQYF.

This clone was seen just once. The genes are TRBV14 and TRBJ2-7; 9 nucleotides match TRBD1. The CDR3 contains 15 residues. CDR1 is SGHDN, CDR2 FVKESK, per germline. Trimming took 5 bases from V and 3 from J; bases not matched to a gene: 8. The CDR3 loop reads CASSTLDRGSYEQYF. CDR3 sequence (DNA): TGTGCCAGCAGCACACTCGACAGGGGGAGCTACGAGCAGTACTTC.

CDR3 DNA: TGTGCCAGCTCACTAGAAACGGCTGGGGCCAACGTCCTGACTTTC. This encodes CASSLETAGANVLTF. This chain uses TRBV18 with TRBJ2-6; no clear D gene. CDR1 is KGHSH and CDR2 is LQKENI in the germline V gene. Trimming removed 4 bases from V and 2 bases from J, with 9 bases in between. The CDR3 covers 15 residues.

The V gene is TRBV12-5, the J gene TRBJ2-1; no clear D gene. Germline CDR1 LGHNT, CDR2 FRNRAP. The CDR3 is made up of 14 amino acids. Trimming took off 1 base at V and 6 bases at J, with 10 bases between the two ends. CDR3 sequence reads: CASGLGNEVNEQFF. The CDR3 bases are TGTGCTAGTGGTTTGGGCAATGAGGTCAATGAGCAGTTCTTC.

CDR3 DNA: TGTGCCAGCAGCTTAGGGTTCAGGGGGCGGGATCAGCCCCAGCATTTT. It translates to CASSLGFRGRDQPQHF. The rearrangement joins TRBV7-2 to TRBJ1-5; 8 bases fit TRBD1. V was clipped by 1 base and J by 5 bases; unmatched bases: 7. CDR3 size: 16 residues. Per germline, CDR1 SGHTA and CDR2 FQGNSA. The entire variable domain, with the rest obtained from reference TRBV7-2 and TRBJ1-5, is as follows: GAGVSQSPSNKVTEKGKDVELRCDPISGHTALYWYRQSLGQGLEFLIYFQGNSAPDKSGLPSDRFSAERTGGSVSTLTIQRTQQEDSAVYLCASSLGFRGRDQPQHFGDGTRLSIL.